One T cell receptor (beta chain) is described in this entry. These data belong to a study of shared clonotypes between healthy human individuals. Germline CDR1 reads LGHNA; CDR2 reads YSLEER. The length of the CDR3 is 15 residues. The V end was cut by 0 bases, the J end by 0 bases, with 9 bases between. Profiling relied on immunoSEQ multiplex PCR, and the TCRdb table lists in-frame clones only, not all of them. The sample comprises 450,000 to 500,000 clones, over 75% of which are singletons, and about 13% rests with the top ten. Sequenced material: PBMCs. This sequence originates from a woman aged 40 to 50 in good health. Some clones in this sample may be carry-over from other donors' samples. The V gene is TRBV4-3, the J gene TRBJ2-7, with a weak D call TRBD2 (5 bases). In nucleotides, the CDR3 is TGCGCCAGCAGCCAAGATATGAGGGCCTCCTACGAGCAGTACTTC. The encoded protein is CASSQDMRASYEQYF.